Each of the 9 T cell receptor beta chains below was sequenced from the same sample in a study of human T cells and chemical hapten exposure. TCRdb used MiXCR to reprocess the RACE reads, holding one entry per CDR3 protein. The sample carries approximately 350,000 distinct CDR3 sequences, approximately 6.9% recorded once. As for time point: patch test 1, 2 weeks after DPC sensitization. The treatment: therapeutic diphenylcyclopropenone sensitization with weekly scalp DPC. The sequences come from whole blood, collected in connection with sensitization to the hapten diphenylcyclopropenone (DPC). These receptors all stem from a woman aged 18-29 years with alopecia areata. Some clones in this sample may be carry-over from other donors' samples.

The J gene is TRBJ2-7, the V gene TRBV6-1, with 9 positions matching TRBD1. V lost 5 bases to trimming and J lost 0 bases; unmatched junction nucleotides: 5. This CDR3 comprises 15 residues. CDR1 and CDR2 (germline): MNHNS, SASEGT. The CDR3, as DNA: TGTGCCAGCAGTACCGGGACAGGGATCTCCTACGAGCAGTACTTC. Its translation is CASSTGTGISYEQYF.

This clonotype was observed a few times. V and J are TRBV7-9 and TRBJ2-1; weak D call: TRBD1 (5 bases). Germline loops: CDR1 SEHNR, CDR2 FQNEAQ (reference sequence). The CDR3 is 15 residues long. V lost 4 bases to trimming and J lost 0 bases, with 10 bases between them. This CDR3 is CASSWTLSSYNEQFF. The CDR3 DNA follows: TGTGCCAGCAGCTGGACATTGAGCTCCTACAATGAGCAGTTCTTC.

In this sample, this clonotype turned up a few times. V is TRBV5-1 and J is TRBJ1-1, with D tentatively TRBD1 (5 bases). Germline-derived CDR1 and CDR2 are SGHRS and YFSETQ. This CDR3 comprises 13 residues. V was clipped by 1 base and J by 4 bases, with 8 bases between them. The CDR3 loop is CASSLQGFTEAFF. In DNA, the CDR3 is TGCGCCAGCAGCTTGCAGGGTTTCACTGAAGCTTTCTTT.

This chain links TRBV2 with TRBJ2-3; 7 bases match TRBD1. CDR1 is SNHLY, CDR2 FYNNEI, per germline. The CDR3 runs to 17 residues. The J segment lost 2 bases and the V segment lost 6 bases, leaving 14 bases of the junction unmatched. The CDR3 DNA reads as TGTGCCAGCAGGGACGCTGTTAGACAGGGTTACACAGATACGCAGTATTTT. Protein product: CASRDAVRQGYTDTQYF.

This clonotype was observed a handful of times. This chain joins TRBV4-1 and TRBJ1-1; D not resolved. Germline CDR1 is MGHRA and CDR2 is YSYEKL. The V end was cut by 0 bases, the J end by 0 bases, with 11 bases between. There are 16 residues in the CDR3. The DNA for the CDR3 is TGCGCCAGCAGCCAAGATGGGCGGGTTATGAACACTGAAGCTTTCTTT. It codes for CASSQDGRVMNTEAFF.

This clonotype was found a few times. The chain employs TRBV3-1 and TRBJ1-2; D unclear. The CDR3 runs to 13 residues. The V gene lost 0 bases and the J gene lost 4 bases, with 6 bases spanning the gap. Germline V gene sequence: CDR1 LGHDT, CDR2 YNNKEL (reference sequence). In nucleotides, the CDR3 is TGTGCCAGCAGCCAAGATCTTGCCTATGGCTACACCTTC. Its protein product is CASSQDLAYGYTF. Based on the CDR3 plus reference TRBV3-1 and TRBJ1-2, the full variable domain is DTAVSQTPKYLVTQMGNDKSIKCEQNLGHDTMYWYKQDSKKFLKIMFSYNNKELIINETVPNRFSPKSPDKAHLNLHINSLELGDSAVYFCASSQDLAYGYTFGSGTRLTVV.

This clonotype was counted ten times or more. V is TRBV12-3 or TRBV12-4 and J is TRBJ2-3; D tentatively fits TRBD1 or TRBD2 (5 bases each). The CDR3 has 12 residues. V lost 3 bases and J lost 8, with 9 bases in between. As DNA, the CDR3 is TGTGCCAGCAGTTTTGGGGGAGTTACGCAGTATTTT. This translates into CASSFGGVTQYF.

Many counts were recorded for this clonotype. The V gene is TRBV20-1, the J gene TRBJ1-5; D gene ambiguous. Trimming took 3 bases from V and 2 from J, leaving 11 bases between them. Germline values: CDR1 DFQATT, CDR2 SNEGSKA (reference sequence). The CDR3 is 14 residues long. The CDR3 DNA is TGCAGTGCTAGTCTGGCATTGGGCAATCAGCCCCAGCATTTT. It specifies CSASLALGNQPQHF.

This clonotype was observed at least ten times. This chain joins TRBV5-1 and TRBJ2-3; 7 bases are shared with TRBD1. Germline trimming cut 3 bases from V and 1 base from J; bases unmatched to any gene: 8. Germline CDR1 and CDR2: SGHRS and YFSETQ. This CDR3 comprises 16 residues. As DNA, the CDR3 is TGCGCCAGCAGCTGGGGAGTTACAGGGGGCACAGATACGCAGTATTTT. Translated: CASSWGVTGGTDTQYF.